The next 25 T cell receptor beta chains were all read from a single sample in a study of tissue T cells after allogeneic stem cell transplantation. TCRdb's copy holds only in-frame clones and misses some; the assay was immunoSEQ multiplex PCR. The sample consists of about 4,300 clones, around two thirds of them appearing once. The sample consisted of left colon tissue, taken at autopsy. The origin of the receptors is a male donor older than 55 with lung cancer.

The chain joins TRBV30 to TRBJ2-2; TRBD2 matches 11 bases. This CDR3 contains 15 residues. V dropped 4 bases and J dropped 4; count of bases not matched to a gene: 5. Germline CDR1 reads GTSNPN; CDR2 reads SVGIG (reference sequence). The CDR3 is CAWTGLAGGTGELFF. CDR3 DNA: TGTGCCTGGACTGGGCTAGCGGGAGGCACCGGGGAGCTGTTTTTT. The full variable domain, with the rest looked up from reference TRBV30 and TRBJ2-2, is SQTIHQWPATLVQPVGSPLSLECTVEGTSNPNLYWYRQAAGRGLQLLFYSVGIGQISSEVPQNLSASRPQDRQFILSSKKLLLSDSGFYLCAWTGLAGGTGELFFGEGSRLTVL.

This clone has just a few counts. V is TRBV4-3 and J is TRBJ2-3; the D is unclear. Per germline, CDR1 LGHNA and CDR2 YSLEER. The V end lost 0 bases, the J end lost 3 bases, and 7 bases lay between the germline ends. This CDR3 spans 14 amino acids. CDR3 protein: CASSQDMGTDTQYF. DNA for the CDR3: TGCGCCAGCAGCCAAGATATGGGGACAGATACGCAGTATTTT.

The rearrangement links TRBV3-1 (or the pseudogene TRBV3-2) to TRBJ1-1; D not certain. Per germline, CDR1 LGHDT and CDR2 YNNKEL (reference sequence). This CDR3 is built from 13 residues. The V end lost 0 bases, the J end lost 4 bases, and 6 bases lay between the germline ends. The CDR3: CASSQDTRTEAFF. CDR3 coding DNA: TGTGCCAGCAGCCAAGATACACGCACTGAAGCTTTCTTT.

The rearrangement links TRBV27 to TRBJ2-6; a weak D match, TRBD1 (5 bases). V gave up 6 bases and J gave up 0 bases, with 12 bases separating them. CDR1 and CDR2 (germline): MNHEY, SMNVEV (reference sequence). CDR3 length: 16 residues. CDR3 nucleotide sequence: TGTGCCAGCAGAAGTACAGGAAGCTCTGGGGCCAACGTCCTGACTTTC. It translates to CASRSTGSSGANVLTF.

The rearrangement links TRBV5-1 to TRBJ2-1; a possible D gene is TRBD2 (5 bases). Trimming took 0 bases from V and 2 from J, leaving 12 bases between them. CDR1 is SGHRS and CDR2 is YFSETQ in the germline V gene. CDR3 length equals 16 residues. Here the CDR3 DNA reads TGCGCCAGCAGCTTGGGGTTAGCGATCCCCTACAATGAGCAGTTCTTC. Its protein product is CASSLGLAIPYNEQFF. The full variable domain, its missing parts supplied by reference TRBV5-1 and TRBJ2-1, is KAGVTQTPRYLIKTRGQQVTLSCSPISGHRSVSWYQQTPGQGLQFLFEYFSETQRNKGNFPGRFSGRQFSNSRSEMNVSTLELGDSALYLCASSLGLAIPYNEQFFGPGTRLTVL.

The chain couples TRBV20-1 to TRBJ1-4; no definite D call. Trimming stripped 3 bases from V and 1 base from J, with 6 bases between. Germline V gene sequence: CDR1 DFQATT, CDR2 SNEGSKA (reference sequence). The CDR3 has 13 amino acids. CDR3 coding DNA: TGCAGTGCTAGTAAACAAACTAATGAAAAACTGTTTTTT. Protein: CSASKQTNEKLFF.

This sequence joins TRBV19 and TRBJ2-5, with no clear D. This CDR3 region has 12 residues. V lost 8 bases and J 1 base, leaving 8 bases between the germline ends. Germline V gives CDR1 LNHDA, CDR2 SQIVND (reference sequence). The CDR3 here is CASGRSQETQYF. CDR3 DNA sequence: TGTGCCAGTGGTAGGAGCCAAGAGACCCAGTACTTC.

This clone occurred once. The chain combines TRBV6-5 with TRBJ2-7, with D perhaps matching TRBD2 (6 bases). This CDR3 has 16 residues. V was clipped by 0 bases and J by 1 base, with 13 bases between them. The germline V gene has CDR1 MNHEY and CDR2 SVGAGI. The CDR3 region is CASSYSYGRGSYEQYF. CDR3 DNA: TGTGCCAGCAGTTACTCTTACGGGAGAGGGTCCTACGAGCAGTACTTC.

V and J are TRBV10-3 and TRBJ1-2; no clear D gene. Germline V gene data show CDR1 as ENHRY and CDR2 as SYGVKD. The V end lost 5 bases, the J end lost 2 bases, and 9 bases lay between the germline ends. The CDR3 sequence is 13 residues long. The CDR3 spells CAISREENYGYTF. The CDR3 nucleotides read TGTGCCATCAGTAGGGAGGAGAACTATGGCTACACCTTC.

The sample holds one count of this clone. The chain carries TRBV10-2 and TRBJ1-1, with D perhaps TRBD1 (5 bases). CDR1 WSHSY and CDR2 SAAADI come from the germline V gene. The CDR3 consists of 14 residues. V lost 7 bases, J lost 4 bases, and 16 bases lay in between. CDR3: CASTFGGRGTEAFF. In nucleotides, the CDR3 is TGCGCCAGCACATTCGGAGGTAGGGGCACTGAAGCTTTCTTT.

J is TRBJ1-2 and V is TRBV19; 7 nucleotides agree with TRBD1. The CDR3 contains 16 residues. The J segment lost 4 bases and the V segment lost 6 bases, leaving 14 bases of the junction unmatched. CDR1 is LNHDA, CDR2 SQIVND, per germline (reference sequence). The DNA for the CDR3 is TGTGCCAGTAGGCACCCGGGGACAGCAGACCTCTATGGCTACACCTTC. It translates to CASRHPGTADLYGYTF. Complete variable domain (other parts from reference TRBV19 and TRBJ1-2): DGGITQSPKYLFRKEGQNVTLSCEQNLNHDAMYWYRQDPGQGLRLIYYSQIVNDFQKGDIAEGYSVSREKKESFPLTVTSAQKNPTAFYLCASRHPGTADLYGYTFGSGTRLTVV.

This clone was counted only a few times. The V call is TRBV5-1, the J call TRBJ1-1; D uncertain. The CDR3 has 13 residues. Trimming left V 4 bases short and J 0 bases short, with 7 bases between. Germline CDR1 reads SGHRS; CDR2 reads YFSETQ. The CDR3 sequence: CASSPQLNTEAFF. CDR3 nucleotide sequence: TGCGCCAGCAGCCCCCAGTTGAACACTGAAGCTTTCTTT.

The V call is TRBV3-1 (or the pseudogene TRBV3-2), the J call TRBJ2-1, with D hard to call. This CDR3 spans 15 amino acids. V was cut by 0 bases and J by 12 bases, with 18 bases left in between. Germline CDR1 is LGHDT and CDR2 is YNNKEL (reference sequence). The CDR3 bases are TGTGCCAGCAGCCAAGATGGACGCACGCCGGTTGTGCAGTTCTTC. It codes for CASSQDGRTPVVQFF.

This clone was counted once. This rearrangement joins TRBV7-6 to TRBJ2-3, with TRBD1 as a possible D gene (8 bases). Germline CDR1 is SGHVS and CDR2 is FNYEAQ. Trimming took off 5 bases at V and 4 bases at J, with 25 bases between the two ends. CDR3 size: 18 residues. CDR3 sequence: CASSPLGGGQGASDTQYF. CDR3 DNA: TGTGCCAGCAGCCCCTTAGGGGGAGGGCAGGGGGCGTCAGATACGCAGTATTTT. Full variable domain (missing parts from reference TRBV7-6 and TRBJ2-3): GAGVSQSPRYKVTKRGQDVALRCDPISGHVSLYWYRQALGQGPEFLTYFNYEAQQDKSGLPNDRFSAERPEGSISTLTIQRTEQRDSAMYRCASSPLGGGQGASDTQYFGPGTRLTVL.

The genes are TRBV19 and TRBJ2-1; a weak D match, TRBD1 (6 bases). Trimming stripped 5 bases from V and 4 bases from J, with 15 bases between. There are 15 residues in the CDR3. Germline V gene lookup returns CDR1 LNHDA and CDR2 SQIVND (reference sequence). DNA of the CDR3: TGTGCCAGTAGTTCCCTCGGGACAAGTTACAATGAGCAGTTCTTC. The encoded protein is CASSSLGTSYNEQFF.

The chain employs TRBV18 and TRBJ2-7, with 10 bases that match TRBD2. Germline CDR1 is KGHSH and CDR2 is LQKENI. The V segment lost 0 bases and the J segment 4 bases; nucleotides outside the gene matches: 3. This CDR3 has 15 residues. The CDR3 DNA reads as TGTGCCAGCTCACCACCGACTAGCGGGTCTTACGAGCAGTACTTC. Its translation is CASSPPTSGSYEQYF.

This clone is medium-sized (0.01 to 0.1%) within its sample. The CDR3 region has the DNA TGTGCCAGCAGCTTACCTGGACAGCTTGAAAACACTGAAGCTTTCTTT. This gives the protein CASSLPGQLENTEAFF. The rearrangement uses TRBV5-4 and TRBJ1-1; a weak D match, TRBD1 (6 bases). CDR3 length: 16 residues. Deletions cut 2 bases from V and 2 bases from J, with 16 bases between. CDR1 is SGHNT, CDR2 YYREEE, per germline (reference sequence).

This chain connects TRBV6-1 to TRBJ2-7; tentative D call: TRBD1 (6 bases). The CDR3 loop spans 15 amino acids. Trimming left V 3 bases short and J 4 bases short, with 16 bases between. Germline V CDR1 and CDR2: MNHNS, SASEGT. Here the CDR3 DNA reads TGTGCCAGCAGTGACCCAACAGGGTCCTCTTACGAGCAGTACTTC. Amino acids: CASSDPTGSSYEQYF.

The chain links TRBV7-3 to TRBJ2-7, with TRBD2 matching over 13 bases. V was pared by 6 bases and J by 3 bases, with 14 bases of the junction left unmatched. The CDR3 extends over 18 amino acids. Germline CDR1 SGHTA, CDR2 FQGTGA. CDR3 loop: CASRSPGLAGILSYEQYF. The CDR3 DNA is TGTGCCAGCAGGTCGCCGGGACTAGCGGGAATCCTTAGCTACGAGCAGTACTTC.

In this sample, this clone turned up once. This CDR3 reads CASSYQGGVSNQPQHF. In nucleotides, the CDR3 is TGTGCCAGCAGTTACCAGGGGGGGGTTAGCAATCAGCCCCAGCATTTT. The chain carries TRBV6-2 or TRBV6-3 and TRBJ1-5; 7 bases map to TRBD1. The CDR3 is 16 residues long. The V gene end was trimmed by 2 bases and the J gene end by 0 bases; junction bases not matched to a gene: 4. Germline CDR1 MNHEY, CDR2 SVGEGT.

This chain connects TRBV18 to TRBJ2-3; the match to TRBD2 covers 9 bases. The trim removed 8 bases at V and 7 bases at J, leaving 13 bases unmatched. From germline, CDR1 is KGHSH and CDR2 LQKENI. CDR3 size: 15 residues. The CDR3 reads CASAPEAGGMHTQYF. The CDR3 nucleotides read TGTGCCAGCGCGCCGGAGGCGGGGGGGATGCATACGCAGTATTTT.

The chain has TRBV5-1 and TRBJ2-7; TRBD1 matches 8 bases. The germline V gene encodes CDR1 SGHRS and CDR2 YFSETQ. V lost 7 bases to trimming and J lost 4 bases; unmatched junction nucleotides: 10. The CDR3 loop spans 14 amino acids. CDR3 sequence: CASASDRGLYEQYF. The CDR3 bases are TGCGCCAGCGCTTCAGACAGGGGATTATACGAGCAGTACTTC.

The chain has TRBV12-3 or TRBV12-4 and TRBJ2-1; D remains ambiguous. V dropped 7 bases and J dropped 5 bases, with 9 bases sitting between them. This CDR3 comprises 12 residues. As DNA, the CDR3 is TGTGCCAGCACCTTCTACAACAATGAGCAGTTCTTC. It codes for CASTFYNNEQFF.

The chain has TRBV18 and TRBJ1-2, with 8 positions matching TRBD1. V lost 3 bases and J lost 0; bases outside the gene matches: 3. This CDR3 is 15 amino acids long. Germline V gene lookup returns CDR1 KGHSH and CDR2 LQKENI. CDR3 nucleotides: TGTGCCAGCTCACCGGCGACAGGGGCTAACTATGGCTACACCTTC. This codes for CASSPATGANYGYTF.

This sequence joins TRBV6-1 and TRBJ1-5, with 10 bases matching TRBD1. Germline V gene data show CDR1 as MNHNS and CDR2 as SASEGT. The V gene end was trimmed by 3 bases and the J gene end by 4 bases; junction bases not matched to a gene: 6. The CDR3 has 16 residues. The CDR3 is CASSDQGQGINQPQHF. The CDR3 DNA follows: TGTGCCAGCAGTGACCAGGGACAGGGGATTAATCAGCCCCAGCATTTT.